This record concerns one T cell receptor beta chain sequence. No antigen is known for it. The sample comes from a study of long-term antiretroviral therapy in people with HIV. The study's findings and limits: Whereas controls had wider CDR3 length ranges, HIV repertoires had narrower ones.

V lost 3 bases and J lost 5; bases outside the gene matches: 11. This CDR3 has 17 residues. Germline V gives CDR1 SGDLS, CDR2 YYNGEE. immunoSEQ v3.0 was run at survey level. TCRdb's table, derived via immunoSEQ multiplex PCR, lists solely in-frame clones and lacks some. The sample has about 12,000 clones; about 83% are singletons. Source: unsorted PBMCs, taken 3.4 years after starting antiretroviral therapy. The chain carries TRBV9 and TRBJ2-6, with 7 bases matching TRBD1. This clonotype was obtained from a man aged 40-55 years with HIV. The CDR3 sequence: CASSASGTALRANVLTF. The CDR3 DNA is TGTGCCAGCAGCGCTAGTGGGACAGCCTTACGGGCCAACGTCCTGACTTTC.